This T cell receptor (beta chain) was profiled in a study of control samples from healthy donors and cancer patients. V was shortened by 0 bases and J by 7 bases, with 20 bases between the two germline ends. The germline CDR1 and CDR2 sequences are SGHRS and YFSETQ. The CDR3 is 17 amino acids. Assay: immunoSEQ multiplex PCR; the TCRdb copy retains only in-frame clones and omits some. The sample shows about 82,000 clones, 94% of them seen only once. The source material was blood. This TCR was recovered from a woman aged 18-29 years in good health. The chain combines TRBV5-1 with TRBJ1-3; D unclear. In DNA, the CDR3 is TGCGCCAGCAGCTTGGCCGTTGGGAACATAATCGGGAACACCATATATTTT. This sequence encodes CASSLAVGNIIGNTIYF.